The 3 T cell receptor beta chains presented below share a single source sample, sequenced in a study of vaccination effects on CD4 cells after COVID-19. These receptors are not linked to any known antigen. Clones were read by immunoSEQ multiplex PCR, and TCRdb kept only the in-frame ones, dropping some. The sample shows about 40,000 clones, 65% to 75% of them seen only once. Upon completion of about eleven days in culture, CD4+ T cells were isolated. All participants had two doses of either the BNT162b2 or mRNA-1273 vaccine. This specimen consisted of CD4+ T cells from PBMCs cultured without peptide, obtained after COVID-19 vaccination. These receptors came from a human donor who received a COVID-19 vaccine.

This chain links TRBV5-6 with TRBJ1-3; TRBD1 matches 9 bases. V was clipped by 5 bases and J by 2 bases; unmatched bases: 8. This CDR3 spans 16 amino acids. Germline lookup yields CDR1 SGHDT and CDR2 YYEEEE. The CDR3 here is CASSETGGTTGNTIYF. CDR3 DNA sequence: TGTGCCAGCAGTGAGACAGGGGGAACTACTGGAAACACCATATATTTT.

This chain connects TRBV10-2 to TRBJ2-5, with 11 bases identical to TRBD2. Germline V gives CDR1 WSHSY, CDR2 SAAADI. CDR3 length equals 18 residues. With 3 bases clipped from V and 5 bases from J, the junction kept 14 bases outside the gene matches. CDR3 DNA sequence: TGCGCCAGCAGTGATATCCTAGCGGGAGGTAGGGTTTTGGAGACCCAGTACTTC. It yields the protein CASSDILAGGRVLETQYF.

This clone has more than one count but fewer than ten. The CDR3 sequence: CASSLPTGGHGLTSANRETQYF. DNA of the CDR3: TGCGCCAGCAGCTTGCCGACAGGGGGCCACGGATTAACTAGCGCCAACCGGGAGACCCAGTACTTC. The chain is built from TRBV5-1 and TRBJ2-5; 10 positions agree with TRBD1. The trim removed 1 base at V and 5 bases at J, leaving 26 bases unmatched. The germline V gene has CDR1 SGHRS and CDR2 YFSETQ. CDR3 length: 22 residues.